The rows below give T cell receptor beta chains drawn from one sample of a study of T cells after yellow fever vaccination. Via MiXCR, TCRdb re-called the 5' RACE reads, giving one row per CDR3 protein. The data show hundreds of thousands of distinct CDR3 sequences, with 19% seen just once and roughly an eighth held by the top ten. The input for sequencing was PBMCs, taken 15 days after the yellow fever booster vaccination. These receptors all come from a man aged 25-40 years who received the YFV17D yellow fever vaccine. CDR3s include the opening cysteine and the closing phenylalanine or tryptophan. D genes are given only for firm matches. Not every row has a clone size; where given, it reads once, few, many or a size class.

DNA	CDR3	D	V	J	size	length
TGCAGTGCTAGAGATCCGAGCCGGGGGTTCAGCAATCAGCCCCAGCATTTT	CSARDPSRGFSNQPQHF	.	TRBV20-1	TRBJ1-5	few	17
TGTGCCAGCAGCGATTGGGTGTTAAGCTCCTACGAGCAGTACTTC	CASSDWVLSSYEQYF	.	TRBV4-2	TRBJ2-7	few	15
TGTGCCAGCAGTTACTCGAGGTCAGGGGGCTACGAGCAGTACTTC	CASSYSRSGGYEQYF	TRBD1	TRBV6-5	TRBJ2-7	few	15
TGCGCCAGCAGCGCACAGGAGGGTGGAAATGGCTACACCTTC	CASSAQEGGNGYTF	.	TRBV4-3	TRBJ1-2	.	14
TGTGCCAGCAGCCCGGGGGTGAGGAGTAGCGGAAGCACCGGGGAGCTGTTTTTT	CASSPGVRSSGSTGELFF	.	TRBV11-2	TRBJ2-2	.	18
TGTGCCACCAGTGATCCCGCAGAGGATGGATACAATGAGCAGTTCTTC	CATSDPAEDGYNEQFF	.	TRBV24-1	TRBJ2-1	.	16
TGTGCCAGCAGTCCCCAAGCCGGGAGCCAAGAGACCCAGTACTTC	CASSPQAGSQETQYF	.	TRBV25-1	TRBJ2-5	few	15
TGTGCCAGCAGCAAGGGGAGCAGAATAGCCGGTCCATACGAGCAGTACTTC	CASSKGSRIAGPYEQYF	.	TRBV21-1	TRBJ2-7	few	17
TGTGCCAGCAGTTCCCTCCAGGGTTTCTCCTACAATGAGCAGTTCTTC	CASSSLQGFSYNEQFF	.	TRBV6-5	TRBJ2-1	.	16
TGCAGTGCTAGAAGAGATAGCGGGAGGGAGACCCAGTACTTC	CSARRDSGRETQYF	TRBD2	TRBV20-1	TRBJ2-5	few	14
TGTGCTAGCAGCCTTACAGGGGGGGCCTCCTACGAGCAGTACTTC	CASSLTGGASYEQYF	.	TRBV6-1	TRBJ2-7	.	15
TGTGCCTGGAGTAGGGACAGTCAGGAAAAACTGTTTTTT	CAWSRDSQEKLFF	TRBD1	TRBV30	TRBJ1-4	.	13
TGTGCCAGCAGCCAAGTCGGCCTAGCGGGAACCAATGAGCAGTTCTTC	CASSQVGLAGTNEQFF	TRBD2	TRBV3-1	TRBJ2-1	few	16
TGCGCCAGCAGCAAAAACAGGGGGCAAGAGGACTACGAGCAGTACTTC	CASSKNRGQEDYEQYF	TRBD1	TRBV5-1	TRBJ2-7	few	16
TGTGCCAGCAGCCGTACGCCGGGACGGAACTATGAAAAACTGTTTTTT	CASSRTPGRNYEKLFF	.	TRBV11-2	TRBJ1-4	few	16
TGTGCCACCAGACACGACGTGGCAGCACCAACCGGGGAGCTGTTTTTT	CATRHDVAAPTGELFF	.	TRBV15	TRBJ2-2	.	16
TGTGCCAGCAGCCAACAGGTCACCTCTGGAAACACCATATATTTT	CASSQQVTSGNTIYF	.	TRBV14	TRBJ1-3	few	15
TGCAGTGCGGTAGCGGGAATCTACAATGAGCAGTTCTTC	CSAVAGIYNEQFF	TRBD2	TRBV20-1	TRBJ2-1	.	13
TGTGCCAGCAGCTTCCGGGAGGCCGGGGAGCTGTTTTTT	CASSFREAGELFF	TRBD2	TRBV7-8	TRBJ2-2	.	13
TGTGCCTGGAGTGTGGGGAGGGTTTCCTACAATGAGCAGTTCTTC	CAWSVGRVSYNEQFF	TRBD2	TRBV30	TRBJ2-1	few	15
TGTGCCAGCAGTTTCGGGGTAGCGGGTACCTACAATGAGCAGTTCTTC	CASSFGVAGTYNEQFF	TRBD2	TRBV12-3/TRBV12-4	TRBJ2-1	.	16
TGCGCCAGCAGCTTGGCGGCGGGAATAAACGATGAGCAGTTCTTC	CASSLAAGINDEQFF	.	TRBV5-1	TRBJ2-1	.	15
TGCGCCAGCACTAGCGGCCCCGGCTCCTACGAGCAGTACTTC	CASTSGPGSYEQYF	TRBD2	TRBV5-1	TRBJ2-7	.	14
TGTGCCAGCACCGAGGGGGTAGCCAAAAACATTCAGTACTTC	CASTEGVAKNIQYF	.	TRBV12-3/TRBV12-4	TRBJ2-4	few	14
TGTGCCACCAGTGATTCCCTCGTACCAGTCCAGGGCGAGCAGTACTTC	CATSDSLVPVQGEQYF	.	TRBV24-1	TRBJ2-7	.	16
TGCGCCAGCAGCGCGGACGCCCGGGGAAACACTGAAGCTTTCTTT	CASSADARGNTEAFF	.	TRBV5-1	TRBJ1-1	many	15
TGCAGTGCTAGAGATTGGGGGGGTGGCACAGATACGCAGTATTTT	CSARDWGGGTDTQYF	TRBD2	TRBV20-1	TRBJ2-3	.	15
TGTGCCAGCAGTTTCTCCGGACAGGGGGAAGATACGCAGTATTTT	CASSFSGQGEDTQYF	TRBD1	TRBV28	TRBJ2-3	few	15